This T cell receptor (beta chain) was obtained from a study of blood T cell repertoires in COVID-19. Method: immunoSEQ multiplex PCR; TCRdb's copy keeps in-frame clones and lacks some. The sample lists hundreds of thousands of clones, roughly nine tenths occurring once. CDR1 is SEHNR, CDR2 FQNEAQ, per germline (reference sequence). The CDR3 is 12 residues long. With 6 bases clipped from V and 8 bases from J, the junction kept 5 bases outside the gene matches. Sequencing was performed on peripheral blood. This receptor was taken from a man aged 55 to 70 who had recovered from COVID-19. This rearrangement joins TRBV7-9 to TRBJ1-2, with 8 positions matching TRBD1. The CDR3 DNA reads TGTGCCAGCAGTCCCTGGACAGGGGGCTACACCTTC. The encoded protein is CASSPWTGGYTF.